Below, 15 T cell receptor beta chains from the same sample are listed, as sequenced in a study of quantifying T cell responses using KT2 cells. For the study at large: Reverse transcription used primers in the TCR alpha and beta constant regions.

Each cDNA got a UMI-containing oligo ligated at its 3' end. First-round PCR used three to five cycles and beta primers RC1.1 and RC1.2 covering TRBC1 and TRBC2. TCRdb re-called the UMI-ligation and nested PCR reads with MiXCR, one entry per CDR3 protein. The sample lists 25,000 to 35,000 distinct CDR3 sequences, more than 7% occurring once. Sequenced input: PBMCs spiked with cells of the T cell clone KT2. Receptors were obtained from a human donor.

The CDR3 reads CASSTDMEGGETQYF. The CDR3 bases are TGTGCCAGCAGTACCGACATGGAGGGGGGGGAGACCCAGTACTTC. The chain uses TRBV6-5 and TRBJ2-5, with D maybe TRBD2 (7 bases). Trimming removed 5 bases from V and 5 bases from J, with 18 bases in between. Germline CDR1 reads MNHEY; CDR2 reads SVGAGI. This CDR3 is 15 amino acids long.

In the case of this clonotype: A much bigger clone sits one base away, suggesting this may be a read error. V is TRBV29-1 and J is TRBJ1-1; D is possibly TRBD1 (5 bases). Germline-derived CDR1 and CDR2 are SQVTM and ANQGSEA. The CDR3 sequence is 13 residues long. CDR3 sequence reads: CSVRGWGNIEAFF. The CDR3 DNA reads as TGCAGCGTGAGAGGGTGGGGGAACATTGAAGCTTTCTTT. The full variable domain, in which reference TRBV29-1 and TRBJ1-1 provide the parts outside the CDR3, is SAVISQKPSRDICQRGTSLTIQCQVDSQVTMMFWYRQQPGQSLTLIATANQGSEATYESGFVIDKFPISRPNLTFSTLTVSNMSPEDSSIYLCSVRGWGNIEAFFGQGTRLTVV.

This clonotype was seen at least ten times. The chain joins TRBV12-3 or TRBV12-4 to TRBJ2-5; D is uncertain. V was clipped by 5 bases and J by 4 bases, with 17 bases between them. The CDR3 contains 15 residues. CDR3 loop: CASSVKKALLETQYF. The CDR3 coding sequence is TGTGCCAGCAGTGTCAAGAAGGCCCTTCTAGAGACCCAGTACTTC.

In this sample, this clonotype turned up many times. The rearrangement links TRBV20-1 to TRBJ1-1; possibly TRBD1 for D (6 bases). Between the trimmed V and J ends, which lost 6 bases and 3 bases, there was a span of 11 bases. The CDR3 consists of 12 residues. CDR1 is DFQATT, CDR2 SNEGSKA, per germline (reference sequence). In DNA form, the CDR3 reads TGCAGTGCGAGACAGGTGGACACTGAAGCTTTCTTT. It encodes CSARQVDTEAFF.

This clonotype was detected a few times. The rearrangement links TRBV18 to TRBJ2-5; 9 positions match TRBD1. The CDR3 consists of 14 residues. V trimming: 6 bases; J trimming: 5 bases; junction bases outside the gene matches: 7. The germline CDR1 and CDR2 sequences are KGHSH and LQKENI. This CDR3 reads CASSARTGEETQYF. CDR3 in DNA: TGTGCCAGCTCGGCTAGGACAGGGGAGGAGACCCAGTACTTC.

The chain couples TRBV4-1 to TRBJ2-5, with 7 bases that match TRBD1. The CDR3 covers 15 residues. Germline CDR1 reads MGHRA; CDR2 reads YSYEKL. V dropped 1 base and J dropped 1; count of bases not matched to a gene: 3. The CDR3 DNA sequence: TGCGCCAGCAGCCAAGGCAGGGGGTTCCAAGAGACCCAGTACTTC. This encodes CASSQGRGFQETQYF.

The chain recombines TRBV6-1 with TRBJ2-2; 7 bases map to TRBD1. V gave up 2 bases and J gave up 5 bases; unmatched junction bases: 5. This CDR3 region has 15 residues. The germline V gene encodes CDR1 MNHNS and CDR2 SASEGT. The DNA for the CDR3 is TGTGCCAGCAGTGAATTAGGGGGCAGGACCGGGGAGCTGTTTTTT. This sequence encodes CASSELGGRTGELFF.

This clonotype was counted only a few times. CDR3 sequence (DNA): TGTGCCAGCAGTTCTTCAACCGGGACAGATGACTATGGCTACACCTTC. It codes for CASSSSTGTDDYGYTF. The chain is built from TRBV27 and TRBJ1-2, with 7 positions matching TRBD1. CDR1 MNHEY and CDR2 SMNVEV come from the germline V gene (reference sequence). Trimming cost V 4 bases and J 3 bases; bases outside gene matches: 11. The CDR3 spans 16 residues.

This clonotype was observed at least ten times. This rearrangement joins TRBV12-3 or TRBV12-4 to TRBJ1-5, with D unresolved. Trimming removed 3 bases from V and 3 bases from J, with 12 bases in between. The CDR3 consists of 15 residues. For the CDR3, the DNA is TGTGCCAGCAGTTTTAGCGCAGGAATCAATCAGCCCCAGCATTTT. This codes for CASSFSAGINQPQHF.

In this sample, this clonotype turned up many times. The rearrangement links TRBV25-1 to TRBJ2-1, with D possibly being TRBD2 (5 bases). The CDR3 covers 16 residues. The V and J ends lost 8 bases and 7 bases respectively, with 24 bases between them. Germline V gene lookup returns CDR1 MGHDK and CDR2 SYGVNS. The CDR3 DNA is TGTGCCAGCGGTTTTGAGGAGCGAGGGCCGGGTAATGAGCAGTTCTTC. Translation: CASGFEERGPGNEQFF.

This clonotype was recorded many times. The chain is built from TRBV20-1 and TRBJ1-2, with TRBD1 matching over 7 bases. The CDR3 totals 14 residues. Germline trimming cut 0 bases from V and 6 bases from J; bases unmatched to any gene: 7. Germline V gene sequence: CDR1 DFQATT, CDR2 SNEGSKA (reference sequence). Here the CDR3 reads CSARDPRTGDGYTF. The CDR3 coding sequence is TGCAGTGCTAGAGATCCAAGGACAGGAGATGGCTACACCTTC.

This clonotype was observed at least ten times. The V gene is TRBV4-2, the J gene TRBJ1-3; the D is unclear. Germline V gives CDR1 LGHNA, CDR2 YNFKEQ. This CDR3 spans 17 amino acids. Deletions cut 0 bases from V and 0 bases from J, with 12 bases between. CDR3 nucleotides: TGTGCCAGCAGCCAAGAGATTCCCAGGCTCTCTGGAAACACCATATATTTT. It yields the protein CASSQEIPRLSGNTIYF.

This clonotype has just a few counts. The chain combines TRBV27 with TRBJ2-1; 10 nucleotides align to TRBD2. The germline CDR1 and CDR2 sequences are MNHEY and SMNVEV (reference sequence). V dropped 5 bases and J dropped 0; count of bases not matched to a gene: 13. The CDR3 extends over 19 amino acids. The CDR3 nucleotides read TGTGCCAGCAGTCCGTACGTAGCGGGAGGCCCAAGCTCCTACAATGAGCAGTTCTTC. Translated, it gives CASSPYVAGGPSSYNEQFF.

This clonotype has at least ten counts. The DNA for the CDR3 is TGCAGTGCTAGCGGGAAGACAGTCGGGCGCGAGCAGTACTTC. Its protein product is CSASGKTVGREQYF. This rearrangement joins TRBV20-1 to TRBJ2-7, with D possibly called TRBD1 or TRBD2 (5 bases each). The CDR3 totals 14 residues. Germline values: CDR1 DFQATT, CDR2 SNEGSKA (reference sequence). V was pared by 3 bases and J by 6 bases, with 18 bases between.

This clonotype was counted only a few times. The genes are TRBV21-1 and TRBJ2-6; TRBD1 is taken as the D call from the table, unchecked against the DNA. TRBV21-1 is annotated as a pseudogene. This CDR3 has 20 residues. CDR3 protein: CASSKAGTGSSHSGANVLTF. CDR3 coding DNA: TGTGCCAGCAGCAAAGCCGGGACAGGGAGCTCCCACTCTGGGGCCAACGTCCTGACTTTC.